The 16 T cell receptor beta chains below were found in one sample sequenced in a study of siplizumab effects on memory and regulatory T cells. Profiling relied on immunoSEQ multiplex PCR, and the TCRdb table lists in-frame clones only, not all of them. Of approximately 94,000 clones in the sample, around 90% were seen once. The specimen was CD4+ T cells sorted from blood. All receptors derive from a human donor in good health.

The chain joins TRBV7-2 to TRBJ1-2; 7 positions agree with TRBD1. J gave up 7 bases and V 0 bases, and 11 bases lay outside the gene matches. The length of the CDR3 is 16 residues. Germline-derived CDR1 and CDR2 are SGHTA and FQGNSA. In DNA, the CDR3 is TGTGCCAGCAGCTTAGCGCCGGCAGGGCGACAGGGTGGCTACACCTTC. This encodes CASSLAPAGRQGGYTF. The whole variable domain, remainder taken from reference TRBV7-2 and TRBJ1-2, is GAGVSQSPSNKVTEKGKDVELRCDPISGHTALYWYRQSLGQGLEFLIYFQGNSAPDKSGLPSDRFSAERTGGSVSTLTIQRTQQEDSAVYLCASSLAPAGRQGGYTFGSGTRLTVV.

CDR3 bases: TGTGCCAGCAGCTTAGAGGGAGGAAGAGGGTACGAGCAGTACTTC. This gives the protein CASSLEGGRGYEQYF. This chain connects TRBV7-3 to TRBJ2-7, with TRBD2 as a possible D gene (6 bases). The germline V gene encodes CDR1 SGHTA and CDR2 FQGTGA. The length of the CDR3 is 15 residues. V dropped 2 bases and J dropped 4 bases, with 15 bases sitting between them.

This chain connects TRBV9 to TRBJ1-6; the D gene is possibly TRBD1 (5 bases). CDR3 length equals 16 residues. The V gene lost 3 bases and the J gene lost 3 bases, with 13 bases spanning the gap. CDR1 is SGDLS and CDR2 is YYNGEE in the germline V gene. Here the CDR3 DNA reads TGTGCCAGCAGCGAGGGGACCTACGGCTATAATTCACCCCTCCACTTT. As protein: CASSEGTYGYNSPLHF.

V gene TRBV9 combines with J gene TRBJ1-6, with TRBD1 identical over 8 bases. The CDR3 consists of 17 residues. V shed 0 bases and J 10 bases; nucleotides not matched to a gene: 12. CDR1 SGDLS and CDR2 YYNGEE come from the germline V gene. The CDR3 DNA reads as TGTGCCAGCAGCGTAGACCCCACAGGGGGGACGGGGTCACCCCTCCACTTT. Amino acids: CASSVDPTGGTGSPLHF.

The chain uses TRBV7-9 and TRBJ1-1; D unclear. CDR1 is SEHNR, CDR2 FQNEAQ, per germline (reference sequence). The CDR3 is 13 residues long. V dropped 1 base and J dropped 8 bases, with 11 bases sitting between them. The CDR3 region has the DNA TGTGCCAGCAGCTTAGTGGGTACAGTCGAAGCTTTCTTT. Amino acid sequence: CASSLVGTVEAFF.

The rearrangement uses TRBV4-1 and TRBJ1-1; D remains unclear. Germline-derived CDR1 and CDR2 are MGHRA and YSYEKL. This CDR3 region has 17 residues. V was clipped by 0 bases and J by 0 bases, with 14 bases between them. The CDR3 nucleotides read TGCGCCAGCAGCCAAGACACCCCCCAGCTAATGAACACTGAAGCTTTCTTT. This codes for CASSQDTPQLMNTEAFF.

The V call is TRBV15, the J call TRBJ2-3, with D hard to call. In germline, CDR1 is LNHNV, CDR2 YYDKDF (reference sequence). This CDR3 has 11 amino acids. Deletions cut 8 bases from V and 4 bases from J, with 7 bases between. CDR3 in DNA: TGTGCCACCGGATTCTCAGATACGCAGTATTTT. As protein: CATGFSDTQYF.

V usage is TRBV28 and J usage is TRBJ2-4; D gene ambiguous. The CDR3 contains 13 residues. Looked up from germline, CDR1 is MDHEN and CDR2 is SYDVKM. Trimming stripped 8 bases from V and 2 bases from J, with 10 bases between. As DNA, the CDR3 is TGTGCCAGCCGGCTCGGTTCCAAAAACATTCAGTACTTC. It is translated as CASRLGSKNIQYF.

In DNA, the CDR3 is TGTGCCAGCACCACCCGGGGCGGCACAGATACGCAGTATTTT. Its protein product is CASTTRGGTDTQYF. The chain recombines TRBV7-3 with TRBJ2-3; D is tentatively TRBD1 or TRBD2 (5 bases each). The V gene's germline CDR1 is SGHTA and CDR2 FQGTGA. CDR3 size: 14 residues. Trimming took 7 bases from V and 1 from J, leaving 12 bases between them.

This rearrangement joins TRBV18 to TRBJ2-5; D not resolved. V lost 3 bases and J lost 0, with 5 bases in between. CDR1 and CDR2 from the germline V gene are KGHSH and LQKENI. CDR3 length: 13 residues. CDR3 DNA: TGTGCCAGCTCACCGGGCTACCAAGAGACCCAGTACTTC. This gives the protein CASSPGYQETQYF.

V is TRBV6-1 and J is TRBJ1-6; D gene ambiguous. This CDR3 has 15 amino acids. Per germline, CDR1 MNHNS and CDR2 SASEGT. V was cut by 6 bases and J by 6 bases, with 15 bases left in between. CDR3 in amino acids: CASREHGGPNSPLHF. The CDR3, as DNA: TGTGCCAGCAGAGAACATGGAGGGCCTAATTCACCCCTCCACTTT.

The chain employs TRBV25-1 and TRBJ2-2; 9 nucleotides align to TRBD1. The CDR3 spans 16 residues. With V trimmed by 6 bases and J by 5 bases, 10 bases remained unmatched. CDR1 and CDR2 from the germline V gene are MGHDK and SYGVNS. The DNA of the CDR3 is TGTGCCAGCAGGGGATCGGGACAGGGTCGAACCGGGGAGCTGTTTTTT. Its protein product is CASRGSGQGRTGELFF.

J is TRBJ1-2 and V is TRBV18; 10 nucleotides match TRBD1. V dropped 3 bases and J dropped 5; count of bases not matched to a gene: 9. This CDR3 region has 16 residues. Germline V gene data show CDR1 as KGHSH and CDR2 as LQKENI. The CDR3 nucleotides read TGTGCCAGCTCACCCCGTATTGAGGACAGGGGGTATGGCTACACCTTC. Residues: CASSPRIEDRGYGYTF.

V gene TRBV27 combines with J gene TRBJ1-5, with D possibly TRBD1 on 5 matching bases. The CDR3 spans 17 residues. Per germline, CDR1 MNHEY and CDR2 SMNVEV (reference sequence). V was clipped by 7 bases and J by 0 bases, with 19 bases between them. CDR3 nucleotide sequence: TGTGCCAGCATTCCCCCCGGGACGGATTATAGCAATCAGCCCCAGCATTTT. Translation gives CASIPPGTDYSNQPQHF.

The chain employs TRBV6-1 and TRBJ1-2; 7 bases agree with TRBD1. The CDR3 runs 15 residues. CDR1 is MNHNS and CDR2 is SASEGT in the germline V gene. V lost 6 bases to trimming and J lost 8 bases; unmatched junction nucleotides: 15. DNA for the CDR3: TGTGCCAGCAGCGAACCGGGACAGCCAGGGAGGGGCTACACCTTC. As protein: CASSEPGQPGRGYTF.

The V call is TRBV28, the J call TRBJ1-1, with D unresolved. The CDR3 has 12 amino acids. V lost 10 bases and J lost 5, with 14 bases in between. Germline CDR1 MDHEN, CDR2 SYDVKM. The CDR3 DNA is TGTGCCACAAAACCGGGCTGGACTGAAGCTTTCTTT. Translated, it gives CATKPGWTEAFF.